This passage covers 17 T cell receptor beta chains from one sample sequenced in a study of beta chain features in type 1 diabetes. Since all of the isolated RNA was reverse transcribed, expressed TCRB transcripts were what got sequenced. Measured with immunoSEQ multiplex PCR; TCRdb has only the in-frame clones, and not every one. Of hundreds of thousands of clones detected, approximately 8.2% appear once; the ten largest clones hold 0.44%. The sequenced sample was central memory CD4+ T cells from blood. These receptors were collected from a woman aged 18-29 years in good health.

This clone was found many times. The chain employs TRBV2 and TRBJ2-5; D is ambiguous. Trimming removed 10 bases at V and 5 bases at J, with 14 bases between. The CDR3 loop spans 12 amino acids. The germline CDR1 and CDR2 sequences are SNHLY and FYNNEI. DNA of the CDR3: TGTGCCACCATGGCAACATGGGAGACCCAGTACTTC. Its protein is CATMATWETQYF.

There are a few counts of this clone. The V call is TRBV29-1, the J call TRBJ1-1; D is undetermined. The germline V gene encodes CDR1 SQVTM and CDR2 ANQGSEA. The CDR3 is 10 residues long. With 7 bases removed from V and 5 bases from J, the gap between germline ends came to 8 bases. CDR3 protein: CSAITTEAFF. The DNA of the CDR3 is TGCAGCGCAATAACAACTGAAGCTTTCTTT.

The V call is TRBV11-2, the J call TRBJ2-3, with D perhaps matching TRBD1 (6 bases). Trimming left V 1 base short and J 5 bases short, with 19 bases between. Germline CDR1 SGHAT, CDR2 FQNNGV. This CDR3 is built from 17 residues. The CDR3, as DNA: TGTGCCAGCAGCTTAGCCCTTGGGGGCCGTGGGGAAGATACGCAGTATTTT. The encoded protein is CASSLALGGRGEDTQYF.

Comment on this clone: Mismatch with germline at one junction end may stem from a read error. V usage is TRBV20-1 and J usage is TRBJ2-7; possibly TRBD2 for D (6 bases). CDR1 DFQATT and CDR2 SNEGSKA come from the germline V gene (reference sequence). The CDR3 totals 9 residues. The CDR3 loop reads CSATRDFVF. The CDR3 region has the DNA TGCAGTGCTACCAGGGACTTTGTCTTC.

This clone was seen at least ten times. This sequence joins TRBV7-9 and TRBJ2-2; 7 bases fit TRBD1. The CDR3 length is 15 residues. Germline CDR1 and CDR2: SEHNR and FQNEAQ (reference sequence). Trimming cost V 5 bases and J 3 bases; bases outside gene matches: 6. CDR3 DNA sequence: TGTGCCAGCAGCCCAGGGACAGTTCACACCGGGGAGCTGTTTTTT. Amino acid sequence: CASSPGTVHTGELFF.

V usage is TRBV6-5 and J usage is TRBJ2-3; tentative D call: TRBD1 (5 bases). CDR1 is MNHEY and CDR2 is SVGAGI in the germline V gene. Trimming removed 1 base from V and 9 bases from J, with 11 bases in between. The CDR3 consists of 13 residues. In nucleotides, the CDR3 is TGTGCCAGCAGTTACTTGGCTAGGGGCACGCAGTATTTT. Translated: CASSYLARGTQYF.

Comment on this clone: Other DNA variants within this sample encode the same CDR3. The CDR3: CASSLGGSHNEQFF. The CDR3 nucleotides read TGTGCCAGCAGTTTAGGCGGGAGCCACAATGAGCAGTTCTTC. The gene calls are TRBV28 and TRBJ2-1; 7 positions agree with TRBD2. CDR1 is MDHEN, CDR2 SYDVKM, per germline. V lost 2 bases to trimming and J lost 5 bases; unmatched junction nucleotides: 3. The CDR3 has 14 residues. The full variable domain, in which reference TRBV28 and TRBJ2-1 provide the parts outside the CDR3, is DVKVTQSSRYLVKRTGEKVFLECVQDMDHENMFWYRQDPGLGLRLIYFSYDVKMKEKGDIPEGYSVSREKKERFSLILESASTNQTSMYLCASSLGGSHNEQFFGPGTRLTVL.

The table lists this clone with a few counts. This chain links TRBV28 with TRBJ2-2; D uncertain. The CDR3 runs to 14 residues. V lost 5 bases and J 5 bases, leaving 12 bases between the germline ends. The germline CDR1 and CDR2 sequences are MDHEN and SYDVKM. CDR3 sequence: CASSRPSGTGELFF. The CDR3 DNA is TGTGCCAGCAGTCGGCCCAGTGGGACCGGGGAGCTGTTTTTT.

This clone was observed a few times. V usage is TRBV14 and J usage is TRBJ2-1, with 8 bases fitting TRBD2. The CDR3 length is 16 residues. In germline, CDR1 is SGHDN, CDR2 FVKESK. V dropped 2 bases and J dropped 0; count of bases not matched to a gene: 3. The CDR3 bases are TGTGCCAGCAGCCAAACGGGAGGGCTCTCCTACAATGAGCAGTTCTTC. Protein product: CASSQTGGLSYNEQFF.

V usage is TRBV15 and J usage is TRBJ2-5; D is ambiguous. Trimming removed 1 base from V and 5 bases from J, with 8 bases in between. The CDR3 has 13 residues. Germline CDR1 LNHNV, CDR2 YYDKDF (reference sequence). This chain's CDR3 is CATSRGSWETQYF. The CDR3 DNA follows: TGTGCCACCAGCAGAGGCTCCTGGGAGACCCAGTACTTC.

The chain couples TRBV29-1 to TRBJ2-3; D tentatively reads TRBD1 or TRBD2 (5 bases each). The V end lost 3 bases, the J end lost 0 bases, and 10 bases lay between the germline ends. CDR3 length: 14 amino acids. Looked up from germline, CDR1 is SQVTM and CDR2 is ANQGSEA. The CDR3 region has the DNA TGCAGCGTTGATACGGGGCTTAGCACAGATACGCAGTATTTT. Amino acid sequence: CSVDTGLSTDTQYF.

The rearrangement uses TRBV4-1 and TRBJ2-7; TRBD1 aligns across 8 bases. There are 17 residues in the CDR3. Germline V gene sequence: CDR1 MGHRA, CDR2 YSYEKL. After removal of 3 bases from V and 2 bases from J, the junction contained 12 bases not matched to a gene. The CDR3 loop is CASSHGTGEVAPYEQYF. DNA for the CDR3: TGCGCCAGCAGCCACGGGACAGGAGAAGTGGCCCCCTACGAGCAGTACTTC.

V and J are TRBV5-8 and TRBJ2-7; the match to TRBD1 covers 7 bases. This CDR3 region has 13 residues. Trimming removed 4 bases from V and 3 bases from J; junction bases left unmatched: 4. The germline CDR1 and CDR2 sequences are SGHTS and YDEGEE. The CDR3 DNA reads TGTGCCAGCAGCAAGACAGGGTACTACGAGCAGTACTTC. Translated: CASSKTGYYEQYF. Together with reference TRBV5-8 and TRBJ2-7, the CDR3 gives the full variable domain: EAGVTQSPTHLIKTRGQQATLRCSPISGHTSVYWYQQALGLGLQFLLWYDEGEERNRGNFPPRFSGRQFPNYSSELNVNALELEDSALYLCASSKTGYYEQYFGPGTRLTVT.

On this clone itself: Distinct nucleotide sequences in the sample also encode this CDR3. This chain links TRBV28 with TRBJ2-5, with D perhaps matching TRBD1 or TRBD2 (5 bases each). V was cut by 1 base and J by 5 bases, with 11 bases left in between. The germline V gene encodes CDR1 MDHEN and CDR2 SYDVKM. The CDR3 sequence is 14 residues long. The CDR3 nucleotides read TGTGCCAGCAGTTTATCTGGGGGAGTTGAGACCCAGTACTTC. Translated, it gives CASSLSGGVETQYF.

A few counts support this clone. The CDR3 here is CASSQDTGSYNEQFF. The CDR3 DNA is TGCGCCAGCAGCCAAGATACGGGCTCCTACAATGAGCAGTTCTTC. The genes are TRBV4-3 and TRBJ2-1; no clear D gene. CDR1 and CDR2 from the germline V gene are LGHNA and YSLEER. The CDR3 runs 15 residues. V lost 0 bases and J 0 bases, leaving 6 bases between the germline ends.

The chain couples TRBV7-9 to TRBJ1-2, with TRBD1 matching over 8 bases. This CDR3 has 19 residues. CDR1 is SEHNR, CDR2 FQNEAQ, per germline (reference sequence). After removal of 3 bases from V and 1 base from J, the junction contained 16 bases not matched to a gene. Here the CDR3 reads CASSFGRTGQASRNYGYTF. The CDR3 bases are TGTGCCAGCAGCTTTGGGCGTACGGGACAGGCAAGCCGTAACTATGGCTACACCTTC.

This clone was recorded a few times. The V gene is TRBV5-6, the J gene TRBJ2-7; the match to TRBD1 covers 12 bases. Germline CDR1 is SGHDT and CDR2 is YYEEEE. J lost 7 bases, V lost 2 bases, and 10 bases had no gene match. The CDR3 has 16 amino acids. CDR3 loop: CASSFLHRDRGREQYF. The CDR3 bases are TGTGCCAGCAGCTTCTTACACCGGGACAGGGGGCGAGAGCAGTACTTC.